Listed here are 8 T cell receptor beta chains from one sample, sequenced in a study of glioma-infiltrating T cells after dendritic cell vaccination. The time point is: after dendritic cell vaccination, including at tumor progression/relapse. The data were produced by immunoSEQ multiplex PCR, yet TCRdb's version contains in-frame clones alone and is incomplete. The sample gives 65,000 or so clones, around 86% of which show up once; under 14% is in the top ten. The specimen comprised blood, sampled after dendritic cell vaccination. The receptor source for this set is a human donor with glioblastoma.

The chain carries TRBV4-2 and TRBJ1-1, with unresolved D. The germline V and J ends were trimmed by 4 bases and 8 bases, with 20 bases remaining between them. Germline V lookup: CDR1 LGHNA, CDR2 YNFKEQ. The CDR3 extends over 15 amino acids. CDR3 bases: TGTGCCAGCAGCCGGTCTCGGGGTGTGGGATCAGAAGCTTTCTTT. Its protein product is CASSRSRGVGSEAFF.

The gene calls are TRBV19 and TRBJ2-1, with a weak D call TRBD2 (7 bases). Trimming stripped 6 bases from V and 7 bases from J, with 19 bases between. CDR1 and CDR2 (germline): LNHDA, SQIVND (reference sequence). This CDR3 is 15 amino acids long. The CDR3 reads CASSTLRGGGNEQFF. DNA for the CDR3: TGTGCCAGTAGCACCTTGAGGGGGGGAGGGAATGAGCAGTTCTTC. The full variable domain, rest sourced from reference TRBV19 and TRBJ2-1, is DGGITQSPKYLFRKEGQNVTLSCEQNLNHDAMYWYRQDPGQGLRLIYYSQIVNDFQKGDIAEGYSVSREKKESFPLTVTSAQKNPTAFYLCASSTLRGGGNEQFFGPGTRLTVL.

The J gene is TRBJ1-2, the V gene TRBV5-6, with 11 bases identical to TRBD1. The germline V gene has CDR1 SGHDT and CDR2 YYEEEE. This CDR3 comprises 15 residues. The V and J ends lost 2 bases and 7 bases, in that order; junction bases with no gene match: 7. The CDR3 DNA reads TGTGCCAGCAGCTTCATAGGACAGGGGGCAGGTGGCTACACCTTC. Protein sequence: CASSFIGQGAGGYTF.

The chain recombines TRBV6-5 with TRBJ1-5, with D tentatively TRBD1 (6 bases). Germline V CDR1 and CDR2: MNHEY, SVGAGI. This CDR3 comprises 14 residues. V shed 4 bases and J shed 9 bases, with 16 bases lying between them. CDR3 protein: CASSSGGPLWPQHF. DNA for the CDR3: TGTGCCAGCAGTTCCGGGGGGCCCCTATGGCCCCAGCATTTT.

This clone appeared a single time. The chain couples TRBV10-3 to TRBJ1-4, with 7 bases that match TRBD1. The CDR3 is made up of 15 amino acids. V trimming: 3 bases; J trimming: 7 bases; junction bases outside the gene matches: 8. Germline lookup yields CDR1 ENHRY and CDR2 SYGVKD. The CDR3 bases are TGTGCCATCAGTGATAAGACAGGGATAAGTGAAAAACTGTTTTTT. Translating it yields CAISDKTGISEKLFF.

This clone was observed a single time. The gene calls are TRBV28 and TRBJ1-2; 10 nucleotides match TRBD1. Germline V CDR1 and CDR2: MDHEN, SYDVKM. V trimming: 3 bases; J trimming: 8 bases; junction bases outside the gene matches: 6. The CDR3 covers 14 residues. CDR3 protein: CASSLTGGLYGYTF. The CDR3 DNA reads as TGTGCCAGCAGTTTGACAGGGGGCCTCTACGGCTACACCTTC.

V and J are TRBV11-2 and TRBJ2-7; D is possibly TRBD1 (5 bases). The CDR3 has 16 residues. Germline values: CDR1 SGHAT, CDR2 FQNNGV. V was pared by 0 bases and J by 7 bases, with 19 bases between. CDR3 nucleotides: TGTGCCAGCAGCTTAGATCAGGGCCCCACTTGGCGGGAGCAGTACTTC. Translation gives CASSLDQGPTWREQYF. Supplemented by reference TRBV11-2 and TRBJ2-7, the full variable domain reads EAGVAQSPRYKIIEKRQSVAFWCNPISGHATLYWYQQILGQGPKLLIQFQNNGVVDDSQLPKDRFSAERLKGVDSTLKIQPAKLEDSAVYLCASSLDQGPTWREQYFGPGTRLTVT.

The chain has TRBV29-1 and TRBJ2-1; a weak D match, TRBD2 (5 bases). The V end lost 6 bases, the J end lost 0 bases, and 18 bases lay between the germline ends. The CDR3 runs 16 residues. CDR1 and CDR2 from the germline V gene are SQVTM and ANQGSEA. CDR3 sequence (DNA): TGCAGCGTCGGAAGACGTGTGGGGAGCTCCTACAATGAGCAGTTCTTC. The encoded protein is CSVGRRVGSSYNEQFF.